This is a list of T cell receptor beta chains from one sample in a study of T cells after yellow fever vaccination. One entry per CDR3 protein, called by TCRdb with MiXCR from the 5' RACE reads. The repertoire holds 80,000 to 100,000 distinct CDR3 sequences, with approximately 8.4% as singletons. Sequencing used CD8+ T cells not binding an NS4B(214-222) dextramer, sorted from PBMCs, obtained less than 18 days after the first yellow fever vaccination. These receptors all stem from a man aged 18 to 30 who received the YFV17D yellow fever vaccine. Both conserved end residues are part of each CDR3. D genes are given only for firm matches. Only some rows state a clone size, as once, few, many or a class for expanded clones.

clone_size: .; j_call: TRBJ1-6; v_call: TRBV4-3; d_call: .; cdr3_length: 14; cdr3_nt: TGCGCCAGCAGCCAAGACAGTTATAATTCACCCCTCCACTTT; cdr3_aa: CASSQDSYNSPLHF
clone_size: many; j_call: TRBJ1-1; v_call: TRBV12-3/TRBV12-4; d_call: .; cdr3_length: 14; cdr3_nt: TGTGCCAGCAGTTCCCATCCCGGGGATGGTGAAGCTTTCTTT; cdr3_aa: CASSSHPGDGEAFF
clone_size: .; j_call: TRBJ1-5; v_call: TRBV20-1; d_call: .; cdr3_length: 13; cdr3_nt: TGCAGTGCTGGAGGGACCACAAGTCAGCCCCAGCATTTT; cdr3_aa: CSAGGTTSQPQHF
clone_size: .; j_call: TRBJ1-2; v_call: TRBV28; d_call: .; cdr3_length: 14; cdr3_nt: TGTGCCAGCACCCAACCGGCTCTCCCCGATGGCTACACCTTC; cdr3_aa: CASTQPALPDGYTF
clone_size: .; j_call: TRBJ2-3; v_call: TRBV6-1; d_call: TRBD2; cdr3_length: 14; cdr3_nt: TGTGCCATTGGCGGGGGAGCCAGCACAGATACGCAGTATTTT; cdr3_aa: CAIGGGASTDTQYF
clone_size: few; j_call: TRBJ2-1; v_call: TRBV11-2; d_call: .; cdr3_length: 15; cdr3_nt: TGTGCCAGCAGTTCCGGCAGGGTCTCCTACAATGAGCAGTTCTTC; cdr3_aa: CASSSGRVSYNEQFF
clone_size: few; j_call: TRBJ2-7; v_call: TRBV5-1; d_call: .; cdr3_length: 15; cdr3_nt: TGCGCCAGCAGCTTTGCCCAGGAGCTCTCCTACGAGCAGTACTTC; cdr3_aa: CASSFAQELSYEQYF
clone_size: .; j_call: TRBJ1-2; v_call: TRBV12-3/TRBV12-4; d_call: TRBD1; cdr3_length: 13; cdr3_nt: TGTGCCGTCCGGGACAGGGTTGGCTATGGCTACACCTTC; cdr3_aa: CAVRDRVGYGYTF
clone_size: many; j_call: TRBJ1-5; v_call: TRBV27; d_call: .; cdr3_length: 13; cdr3_nt: TGTGCCAGCAGTTCGGGACTCGTCCAGCCCCAGCATTTT; cdr3_aa: CASSSGLVQPQHF
clone_size: few; j_call: TRBJ1-1; v_call: TRBV29-1; d_call: .; cdr3_length: 12; cdr3_nt: TGCAGCGTTAGAGTCATGAACACTGAAGCTTTCTTT; cdr3_aa: CSVRVMNTEAFF
clone_size: many; j_call: TRBJ2-2; v_call: TRBV5-1; d_call: .; cdr3_length: 16; cdr3_nt: TGCGCCAGCAGGGAGACAGGTCGGGGGTCTCCCGGGGAGCTGTTTTTT; cdr3_aa: CASRETGRGSPGELFF
clone_size: .; j_call: TRBJ2-7; v_call: TRBV6-2/TRBV6-3; d_call: .; cdr3_length: 18; cdr3_nt: TGTGCCAGCAGTTACGCGACGGAACAGGGTATTGTCGACTACGAGCAGTACTTC; cdr3_aa: CASSYATEQGIVDYEQYF
clone_size: many; j_call: TRBJ2-2; v_call: TRBV29-1; d_call: .; cdr3_length: 15; cdr3_nt: TGCAGCGTTGAAGGGTATACAGGGCTCACCGGGGAGCTGTTTTTT; cdr3_aa: CSVEGYTGLTGELFF
clone_size: .; j_call: TRBJ1-4; v_call: TRBV11-2; d_call: .; cdr3_length: 18; cdr3_nt: TGTGCCAGCAGCTTCCCGAACGCCCCCAGGGGAGATAATGAAAAACTGTTTTTT; cdr3_aa: CASSFPNAPRGDNEKLFF
clone_size: .; j_call: TRBJ2-2; v_call: TRBV3-1; d_call: .; cdr3_length: 15; cdr3_nt: TGTGCCAGCAGCCAAGAGGCGGTATATCCCGGGGAGCTGTTTTTT; cdr3_aa: CASSQEAVYPGELFF
clone_size: .; j_call: TRBJ2-3; v_call: TRBV24-1; d_call: .; cdr3_length: 15; cdr3_nt: TGTGCCACCAGTGATTTGCGCGGCAGCACAGATACGCAGTATTTT; cdr3_aa: CATSDLRGSTDTQYF
clone_size: .; j_call: TRBJ1-5; v_call: TRBV4-1; d_call: .; cdr3_length: 15; cdr3_nt: TGCGCCAGCAGCCAAAAACAATTCGCCAATCAGCCCCAGCATTTT; cdr3_aa: CASSQKQFANQPQHF
clone_size: .; j_call: TRBJ1-5; v_call: TRBV7-9; d_call: TRBD1; cdr3_length: 14; cdr3_nt: TGTGCCAGCAGCTCTACAGGGGAAGTAAAGCCCCAGCATTTT; cdr3_aa: CASSSTGEVKPQHF
clone_size: .; j_call: TRBJ1-1; v_call: TRBV6-5; d_call: .; cdr3_length: 15; cdr3_nt: TGTGCCAGCAGTCGTCGTGGGTCTGGGAACACTGAAGCTTTCTTT; cdr3_aa: CASSRRGSGNTEAFF
clone_size: .; j_call: TRBJ2-3; v_call: TRBV11-2; d_call: .; cdr3_length: 20; cdr3_nt: TGTGCCAGCAGCTCCAAATCTCCGATTTTGTACAGGACCAGCACAGATACGCAGTATTTT; cdr3_aa: CASSSKSPILYRTSTDTQYF
clone_size: many; j_call: TRBJ2-3; v_call: TRBV6-4; d_call: .; cdr3_length: 14; cdr3_nt: TGTGCCAGCAGGGCCGGGACTAGCACAGATACGCAGTATTTT; cdr3_aa: CASRAGTSTDTQYF
clone_size: .; j_call: TRBJ1-2; v_call: TRBV12-3/TRBV12-4; d_call: .; cdr3_length: 13; cdr3_nt: TGTGCCAGCAGTTTCAGGGTCGGAGATGGCTACACCTTC; cdr3_aa: CASSFRVGDGYTF
clone_size: many; j_call: TRBJ2-5; v_call: TRBV11-2; d_call: .; cdr3_length: 16; cdr3_nt: TGTGCCAGCAGCTTAGTCCCGGAGACAACCCAAGAGACCCAGTACTTC; cdr3_aa: CASSLVPETTQETQYF
clone_size: .; j_call: TRBJ1-1; v_call: TRBV9; d_call: .; cdr3_length: 11; cdr3_nt: TGTGCCAGCAGCGGAGACGGTGAAGCTTTCTTT; cdr3_aa: CASSGDGEAFF